The 29 T cell receptor beta chains below come from one sample, sequenced in a study of blood T cell repertoires in COVID-19. Sequenced by immunoSEQ multiplex PCR; TCRdb stores in-frame clones only, minus some. This sample yields 100,000 to 150,000 clones, of which around three quarters are seen a single time; about 40% belongs to the top ten. Sequenced sample: peripheral blood. The receptors shown here come from a man in his forties with active or convalescent COVID-19.

CDR3 nucleotide sequence: TGTGCCTGGGAAACAGGGAATGAGCAGTTCTTC. This gives the protein CAWETGNEQFF. The rearrangement links TRBV30 to TRBJ2-1, with D perhaps TRBD1 (6 bases). CDR3 size: 11 residues. Germline V lookup: CDR1 GTSNPN, CDR2 SVGIG (reference sequence). V was pared by 5 bases and J by 7 bases, with 9 bases between. The full variable domain, in which reference TRBV30 and TRBJ2-1 provide the parts outside the CDR3, is SQTIHQWPATLVQPVGSPLSLECTVEGTSNPNLYWYRQAAGRGLQLLFYSVGIGQISSEVPQNLSASRPQDRQFILSSKKLLLSDSGFYLCAWETGNEQFFGPGTRLTVL.

This chain uses TRBV30 with TRBJ1-3, with 9 bases matching TRBD1. The V and J ends lost 8 bases and 3 bases, in that order; junction bases with no gene match: 5. Germline CDR1 GTSNPN, CDR2 SVGIG (reference sequence). The CDR3 is 13 amino acids. In DNA form, the CDR3 reads TGTGCCGGGGACAGGGAAAATGGAAACACCATATATTTT. Translated, it gives CAGDRENGNTIYF.

The chain recombines TRBV5-4 with TRBJ2-1; 7 nucleotides line up with TRBD1. This CDR3 has 15 residues. The J segment lost 4 bases and the V segment lost 4 bases, leaving 8 bases of the junction unmatched. Germline V lookup: CDR1 SGHNT, CDR2 YYREEE (reference sequence). DNA for the CDR3: TGTGCCAGCAGCCCCGAGGCAGGGGGTTACAATGAGCAGTTCTTC. This codes for CASSPEAGGYNEQFF.

The chain is built from TRBV3-1 (or the pseudogene TRBV3-2) and TRBJ2-1; D unresolved. This CDR3 comprises 13 residues. Germline V gene sequence: CDR1 LGHDT, CDR2 YNNKEL (reference sequence). The V end was cut by 5 bases, the J end by 8 bases, with 13 bases between. The CDR3 protein is CASSGLSGHEQFF. The CDR3 region has the DNA TGTGCCAGCAGCGGTTTGAGTGGTCATGAGCAGTTCTTC.

This chain joins TRBV7-3 and TRBJ2-1; a possible D gene is TRBD2 (6 bases). Per the germline V gene, CDR1 is SGHTA and CDR2 is FQGTGA. V was clipped by 1 base and J by 9 bases, with 10 bases between them. This CDR3 spans 13 amino acids. CDR3 amino acids: CASSLKGGTEQFF. The CDR3 DNA sequence: TGTGCCAGCAGCTTAAAGGGCGGGACTGAGCAGTTCTTC. The full variable domain, with the rest looked up from reference TRBV7-3 and TRBJ2-1, is GAGVSQTPSNKVTEKGKYVELRCDPISGHTALYWYRQSLGQGPEFLIYFQGTGAADDSGLPNDRFFAVRPEGSVSTLKIQRTERGDSAVYLCASSLKGGTEQFFGPGTRLTVL.

V is TRBV11-2 and J is TRBJ1-1; no clear D gene. CDR3 length: 15 amino acids. Germline V gives CDR1 SGHAT, CDR2 FQNNGV. The V and J ends lost 0 bases and 3 bases respectively, with 11 bases between them. Written as DNA, the CDR3 is TGTGCCAGCAGCTTAGAGGAAGGAGGCTACACTGAAGCTTTCTTT. Encoded protein: CASSLEEGGYTEAFF. The full variable domain, in which reference TRBV11-2 and TRBJ1-1 provide the parts outside the CDR3, is EAGVAQSPRYKIIEKRQSVAFWCNPISGHATLYWYQQILGQGPKLLIQFQNNGVVDDSQLPKDRFSAERLKGVDSTLKIQPAKLEDSAVYLCASSLEEGGYTEAFFGQGTRLTVV.

The rearrangement uses TRBV13 and TRBJ1-1; D might be TRBD1 (5 bases). The V end lost 5 bases, the J end lost 3 bases, and 13 bases lay between the germline ends. Per the germline V gene, CDR1 is PRHDT and CDR2 is FYEKMQ (reference sequence). CDR3 length: 14 residues. CDR3 loop: CASSPVGGYTEAFF. Written as DNA, the CDR3 is TGTGCCAGCAGCCCCGTCGGGGGGTACACTGAAGCTTTCTTT. Drawing the rest from reference TRBV13 and TRBJ1-1, the complete variable domain is AAGVIQSPRHLIKEKRETATLKCYPIPRHDTVYWYQQGPGQDPQFLISFYEKMQSDKGSIPDRFSAQQFSDYHSELNMSSLELGDSALYFCASSPVGGYTEAFFGQGTRLTVV.

CDR3 in DNA: TGTGCCAGCAGTTTAGGGGAGACCTACGAGCAGTACTTC. It specifies CASSLGETYEQYF. The chain carries TRBV12-3 or TRBV12-4 and TRBJ2-7; weak D call: TRBD2 (5 bases). The CDR3 is 13 residues long. V was clipped by 1 base and J by 2 bases, with 6 bases between them.

This rearrangement joins TRBV19 to TRBJ1-5, with TRBD1 as a possible D gene (6 bases). The CDR3 length is 13 residues. Germline assignment: CDR1 LNHDA and CDR2 SQIVND (reference sequence). Deletions cut 7 bases from V and 5 bases from J, with 12 bases between. CDR3 DNA sequence: TGTGCCAGTAAGGGGGGGGGCGATCAGCCCCAGCATTTT. The encoded protein is CASKGGGDQPQHF.

This sequence joins TRBV7-2 and TRBJ2-7; D is perhaps TRBD1 (6 bases). The ends were cut back, 5 bases at V and 3 bases at J, with 17 bases in the middle. Germline loops: CDR1 SGHTA, CDR2 FQGNSA. This CDR3 contains 15 residues. The CDR3 nucleotides read TGTGCCAGCAGCGCTACAGGACAGAAGATCTACGAGCAGTACTTC. This translates into CASSATGQKIYEQYF. Variable domain in full (rest from reference TRBV7-2 and TRBJ2-7): GAGVSQSPSNKVTEKGKDVELRCDPISGHTALYWYRQSLGQGLEFLIYFQGNSAPDKSGLPSDRFSAERTGGSVSTLTIQRTQQEDSAVYLCASSATGQKIYEQYFGPGTRLTVT.

The chain's CDR3 is CASSIQRGGSDTQYF. The CDR3 DNA is TGCGCCAGCAGCATCCAGCGGGGGGGCTCAGATACGCAGTATTTT. The rearrangement links TRBV4-3 to TRBJ2-3; TRBD2 aligns across 10 bases. The CDR3 sequence is 15 residues long. The trim removed 5 bases at V and 4 bases at J, leaving 6 bases unmatched. Germline CDR1 reads LGHNA; CDR2 reads YSLEER.

The chain is built from TRBV9 and TRBJ1-2; possible D gene TRBD1, 6 bases. V was clipped by 2 bases and J by 5 bases, with 16 bases between them. This CDR3 has 15 amino acids. Germline values: CDR1 SGDLS, CDR2 YYNGEE. The CDR3 region is CASSVWDNPQYGYTF. In DNA form, the CDR3 reads TGTGCCAGCAGCGTGTGGGACAATCCCCAATATGGCTACACCTTC. Supplemented by reference TRBV9 and TRBJ1-2, the full variable domain reads DSGVTQTPKHLITATGQRVTLRCSPRSGDLSVYWYQQSLDQGLQFLIQYYNGEERAKGNILERFSAQQFPDLHSELNLSSLELGDSALYFCASSVWDNPQYGYTFGSGTRLTVV.

The CDR3 region has the DNA TGTGCCAGCAGCCCAGCCGGCGGAGGTGGGAATGAGCAGTTCTTC. It encodes CASSPAGGGGNEQFF. V and J are TRBV4-2 and TRBJ2-1; perhaps TRBD2 as D (5 bases). CDR1 is LGHNA, CDR2 YNFKEQ, per germline. Between the trimmed V and J ends, which lost 4 bases and 7 bases, there was a span of 17 bases. The CDR3 loop spans 15 amino acids.

V is TRBV4-1 and J is TRBJ1-3; a possible D gene is TRBD1 (5 bases). The CDR3 runs to 15 residues. The germline V gene encodes CDR1 MGHRA and CDR2 YSYEKL. V gave up 4 bases and J gave up 4 bases, with 14 bases separating them. The CDR3: CASSRTGNYGNTIYF. The CDR3 DNA is TGCGCCAGCAGCCGTACAGGTAATTACGGAAACACCATATATTTT.

The J gene is TRBJ2-7, the V gene TRBV28; TRBD2 agrees at 11 bases. The germline gives CDR1 MDHEN, CDR2 SYDVKM. The CDR3 has 18 amino acids. The J segment lost 0 bases and the V segment lost 2 bases, leaving 9 bases of the junction unmatched. Here the CDR3 DNA reads TGTGCCAGCAGTTTACGGGCTAGCGGGAGGCTACGCTCCTACGAGCAGTACTTC. Translated: CASSLRASGRLRSYEQYF.

The gene calls are TRBV14 and TRBJ2-3, with D unresolved. V lost 3 bases and J lost 6, with 10 bases in between. The CDR3 is made up of 13 amino acids. Germline CDR1 reads SGHDN; CDR2 reads FVKESK. The CDR3 loop reads CASSHSRYDTQYF. CDR3 bases: TGTGCCAGCAGCCACTCTAGGTATGATACGCAGTATTTT.

This chain connects TRBV2 to TRBJ2-5; D uncertain. The germline gives CDR1 SNHLY, CDR2 FYNNEI. V lost 7 bases to trimming and J lost 4 bases, with 16 bases between them. CDR3 length: 14 amino acids. CDR3 protein: CASTDLPGGETQYF. CDR3 bases: TGTGCCAGCACCGACCTTCCCGGCGGAGAGACCCAGTACTTC.

This chain uses TRBV19 with TRBJ1-1, with 9 nucleotides matching TRBD1. The CDR3 extends over 15 amino acids. V dropped 4 bases and J dropped 1; count of bases not matched to a gene: 4. CDR1 is LNHDA, CDR2 SQIVND, per germline (reference sequence). The CDR3 reads CASSSPGQGNTEAFF. For the CDR3, the DNA is TGTGCCAGTAGTAGCCCGGGACAGGGGAACACTGAAGCTTTCTTT.

This chain connects TRBV11-2 to TRBJ1-2; no reliable D call. CDR1 and CDR2 from the germline V gene are SGHAT and FQNNGV. Trimming took 5 bases from V and 4 from J, leaving 8 bases between them. This CDR3 contains 12 residues. In nucleotides, the CDR3 is TGTGCCAGCAGCCCCGGGATCTATGGCTACACCTTC. Translated, it gives CASSPGIYGYTF. Looking up the rest from reference TRBV11-2 and TRBJ1-2 gives the full variable domain: EAGVAQSPRYKIIEKRQSVAFWCNPISGHATLYWYQQILGQGPKLLIQFQNNGVVDDSQLPKDRFSAERLKGVDSTLKIQPAKLEDSAVYLCASSPGIYGYTFGSGTRLTVV.

The genes are TRBV7-3 and TRBJ1-3; D uncertain. The CDR3 loop spans 15 amino acids. V shed 5 bases and J shed 0 bases, with 11 bases lying between them. CDR1 and CDR2 from the germline V gene are SGHTA and FQGTGA. CDR3 region: CASSPGLSSGNTIYF. The CDR3 DNA reads TGTGCCAGCAGCCCCGGTCTGAGCTCTGGAAACACCATATATTTT.

CDR3 sequence reads: CASSQDTDYGYTF. CDR3 sequence (DNA): TGCGCCAGCAGCCAGGACACAGATTATGGCTACACCTTC. This sequence joins TRBV4-1 and TRBJ1-2; TRBD1 is a possible D gene (5 bases). Germline assignment: CDR1 MGHRA and CDR2 YSYEKL. This CDR3 is built from 13 residues. The ends were cut back, 3 bases at V and 5 bases at J, with 10 bases in the middle.

The rearrangement uses TRBV19 and TRBJ1-4, with 8 positions matching TRBD1. The J segment lost 5 bases and the V segment lost 9 bases, leaving 11 bases of the junction unmatched. Germline loops: CDR1 LNHDA, CDR2 SQIVND (reference sequence). The CDR3 is 15 residues long. CDR3 amino acids: CASKLQGAVNEKLFF. CDR3 DNA: TGTGCCAGCAAACTCCAGGGGGCCGTAAATGAAAAACTGTTTTTT.

The chain employs TRBV4-2 and TRBJ2-5; 9 bases line up with TRBD2. This CDR3 comprises 17 residues. V trimming: 1 base; J trimming: 3 bases; junction bases outside the gene matches: 9. The germline CDR1 and CDR2 sequences are LGHNA and YNFKEQ. CDR3 sequence (DNA): TGTGCCAGCAGCCAAGGGGCAGCGGGGGGAGTAGAAGAGACCCAGTACTTC. Translation: CASSQGAAGGVEETQYF.

A single count supports this clone. This sequence joins TRBV7-9 and TRBJ2-2, with 10 positions matching TRBD2. There are 16 residues in the CDR3. J gave up 7 bases and V 4 bases, and 9 bases lay outside the gene matches. Per germline, CDR1 SEHNR and CDR2 FQNEAQ (reference sequence). As DNA, the CDR3 is TGTGCCAGCAGCTCAGGAGCGGGAGGGCCGATCGGGGAGCTGTTTTTT. Translating it yields CASSSGAGGPIGELFF.

This chain uses TRBV2 with TRBJ2-4, with 7 bases that match TRBD2. This CDR3 comprises 13 residues. Trimming at V came to 7 bases and at J to 5 bases, leaving 5 bases not matched to a gene. The germline CDR1 and CDR2 sequences are SNHLY and FYNNEI. The CDR3 reads CASTRDYQNIQYF. CDR3 in DNA: TGTGCCAGCACCCGGGACTACCAAAACATTCAGTACTTC.

The rearrangement uses TRBV2 and TRBJ1-2; D is uncertain. Germline CDR1 reads SNHLY; CDR2 reads FYNNEI. The CDR3 covers 12 residues. Trimming took off 7 bases at V and 3 bases at J, with 9 bases between the two ends. In DNA, the CDR3 is TGTGCCAGCAAGCCGGGAGACTATGGCTACACCTTC. Translated: CASKPGDYGYTF.

The chain combines TRBV3-1 (or the pseudogene TRBV3-2) with TRBJ2-1; TRBD1 agrees at 8 bases. V dropped 4 bases and J dropped 8; count of bases not matched to a gene: 7. The V gene's germline CDR1 is LGHDT and CDR2 YNNKEL (reference sequence). The CDR3 extends over 14 amino acids. The CDR3 DNA reads TGTGCCAGCAGCCCATCGGACAGGGTGGATGAGCAGTTCTTC. This encodes CASSPSDRVDEQFF.

The chain has TRBV3-1 (or the pseudogene TRBV3-2) and TRBJ1-1; no firm D call. Trimming shortened V by 1 base and J by 0 bases, and 6 bases separated the two germline ends. The CDR3 extends over 14 amino acids. The germline CDR1 and CDR2 sequences are LGHDT and YNNKEL (reference sequence). The CDR3 region is CASSQGTLNTEAFF. In DNA, the CDR3 is TGTGCCAGCAGCCAAGGGACTTTGAACACTGAAGCTTTCTTT.

The V call is TRBV6-4, the J call TRBJ1-1, with D possibly being TRBD1 (5 bases). The CDR3 consists of 14 residues. Trimming took 0 bases from V and 12 from J, leaving 17 bases between them. Germline V gene lookup returns CDR1 MRHNA and CDR2 SNTAGT. CDR3 bases: TGTGCCAGCAGTGACTCGATTTTCGAGGGGAGGACTTTCTTT. Amino acids: CASSDSIFEGRTFF.